This T cell receptor beta chain is from a study of human CD8 memory T cell subsets. UMI-labeled 5' RACE produced the TCR beta libraries. TCRdb reanalyzed the 5' RACE reads and collapses them to one entry per CDR3 protein, without DNA. This table holds several thousand distinct CDR3 sequences. Looked up from germline, CDR1 is LNHDA and CDR2 is SQIVND (reference sequence). The CDR3 is 16 amino acids. This chain connects TRBV19 to TRBJ2-1; TCRdb calls TRBD1, which cannot be checked without DNA. The sequenced sample consisted of CD8+ T cells from PBMCs. The TCR sequence derives from a human donor in good health. Here the CDR3 reads CASSAGTGNTYNEQFF.